Below are 15 T cell receptor beta chains sequenced from a single sample in a study of T cells after posttransplantation cyclophosphamide. Only in-frame clones appear in the TCRdb table, and some are missing; sequencing was by immunoSEQ multiplex PCR. The record shows about 38,000 clones for this sample, with no singletons present. The sample comprised PBMCs. The origin of the receptors is a man in his forties or fifties in good health, CMV-negative, and a related stem cell transplant donor.

The sample holds many counts of this clone. The rearrangement links TRBV6-4 to TRBJ1-3; TRBD1 agrees at 7 bases. This CDR3 has 18 residues. CDR1 is MRHNA, CDR2 SNTAGT, per germline. V gave up 4 bases and J gave up 4 bases; unmatched junction bases: 16. The CDR3 nucleotides read TGTGCCAGCAGTGTCCGCTCAAAAGGGGGCGCAAGGGGAAACACCATATATTTT. It specifies CASSVRSKGGARGNTIYF.

There are many counts of this clone. The chain employs TRBV28 and TRBJ1-2, with TRBD1 identical over 7 bases. Trimming at V came to 6 bases and at J to 0 bases, leaving 4 bases not matched to a gene. Germline V lookup: CDR1 MDHEN, CDR2 SYDVKM. The CDR3 sequence is 14 residues long. The CDR3 here is CASRMDRSNYGYTF. The DNA for the CDR3 is TGTGCCAGCAGGATGGACAGGTCTAACTATGGCTACACCTTC.

This clone was counted at least ten times. V and J are TRBV7-6 and TRBJ2-1; the D is unclear. This CDR3 is 15 amino acids long. The V and J ends lost 1 base and 0 bases respectively, with 7 bases between them. Germline lookup yields CDR1 SGHVS and CDR2 FNYEAQ. For the CDR3, the DNA is TGTGCCAGCAGCTTAGGCGACATCTCCTACAATGAGCAGTTCTTC. Protein: CASSLGDISYNEQFF.

This clone was observed many times. The chain combines TRBV9 with TRBJ1-2; TRBD1 matches 9 bases. The CDR3 runs to 12 residues. In germline, CDR1 is SGDLS, CDR2 YYNGEE. V gave up 4 bases and J gave up 7 bases; unmatched junction bases: 2. The CDR3 region has the DNA TGTGCCAGCAGCAGGACAGGGGCTGGCTACACCTTC. As protein: CASSRTGAGYTF.

Ten or more counts support this clone. V is TRBV11-2 and J is TRBJ1-1; D gene unclear. The V gene's germline CDR1 is SGHAT and CDR2 FQNNGV. Trimming took off 7 bases at V and 0 bases at J, with 15 bases between the two ends. The CDR3 has 15 residues. The CDR3: CASTQTGSMNTEAFF. The DNA of the CDR3 is TGTGCCAGCACCCAAACGGGGAGTATGAACACTGAAGCTTTCTTT.

This clone occurred many times. V gene TRBV10-2 combines with J gene TRBJ1-2; D is uncertain. CDR1 and CDR2 (germline): WSHSY, SAAADI. Trimming cost V 9 bases and J 4 bases, with 15 bases left between them. This CDR3 is 13 amino acids long. CDR3 sequence (DNA): TGCGCCAGTAGGGCTCTAGGGAGCTATGGCTACACCTTC. The encoded protein is CASRALGSYGYTF.

This clone was recorded at least ten times. The chain couples TRBV5-4 to TRBJ2-1; 9 nucleotides match TRBD2. The germline V gene has CDR1 SGHNT and CDR2 YYREEE (reference sequence). J lost 10 bases, V lost 3 bases, and 14 bases had no gene match. The CDR3 is made up of 16 amino acids. CDR3 sequence: CASSSLAGELVREQFF. The CDR3 DNA reads TGTGCCAGCAGCTCTTTAGCGGGGGAGTTGGTAAGGGAGCAGTTCTTC.

This clone has ten or more counts. This sequence joins TRBV21-1 and TRBJ1-2; the D call in the table, TRBD1, was not verified against the DNA. TRBV21-1 is marked as a pseudogene. CDR3 length equals 14 residues. In DNA form, the CDR3 reads TGTGCCAGCAGCAAAGCCAGGGGGAGAGATGGCTACACCTTC. It specifies CASSKARGRDGYTF.

The CDR3 DNA follows: TGTGCTAGTGGTTTGGGACTAGCGGGAGATACGCAGTATTTT. Translation gives CASGLGLAGDTQYF. This chain connects TRBV12-5 to TRBJ2-3, with 10 bases identical to TRBD2. Germline V gene sequence: CDR1 LGHNT, CDR2 FRNRAP. This CDR3 region has 14 residues. After removal of 1 base from V and 5 bases from J, the junction contained 0 bases not matched to a gene.

This chain uses TRBV29-1 with TRBJ2-4, with 9 nucleotides matching TRBD1. Germline trimming cut 4 bases from V and 6 bases from J; bases unmatched to any gene: 7. Germline CDR1 SQVTM, CDR2 ANQGSEA. The CDR3 totals 14 residues. CDR3 residues: CSVAPTGGGNIQYF. The CDR3, as DNA: TGCAGCGTTGCTCCGACAGGGGGGGGAAACATTCAGTACTTC.

The chain has TRBV15 and TRBJ2-5; TRBD1 is a possible D gene (6 bases). V shed 3 bases and J shed 1 base, with 15 bases lying between them. Germline CDR1 and CDR2: LNHNV and YYDKDF (reference sequence). The CDR3 has 16 amino acids. The CDR3 loop reads CATSSRTGTIQETQYF. CDR3 DNA: TGTGCCACCAGCAGCCGGACGGGGACAATCCAAGAGACCCAGTACTTC. Variable domain in full (rest from reference TRBV15 and TRBJ2-5): DAMVIQNPRYQVTQFGKPVTLSCSQTLNHNVMYWYQQKSSQAPKLLFHYYDKDFNNEADTPDNFQSRRPNTSFCFLDIRSPGLGDTAMYLCATSSRTGTIQETQYFGPGTRLLVL.

This clone was recorded at least ten times. CDR3 protein: CASSAGTSGSNEQFF. In nucleotides, the CDR3 is TGTGCCAGCAGTGCCGGGACTAGCGGGTCAAATGAGCAGTTCTTC. The V gene is TRBV2, the J gene TRBJ2-1, with 12 bases lining up with TRBD2. The CDR3 has 15 residues. J was trimmed by 7 bases and V by 4 bases; bases with no gene match: 5. The V gene's germline CDR1 is SNHLY and CDR2 FYNNEI.

There are many counts of this clone. The chain has TRBV6-4 and TRBJ2-1; 9 bases match TRBD2. V shed 6 bases and J 2 bases; nucleotides not matched to a gene: 8. Germline V gene lookup returns CDR1 MRHNA and CDR2 SNTAGT. The CDR3 spans 16 residues. The CDR3 DNA is TGTGCCAGCAGAACGGAAGCGGGGGGCACCTACAATGAGCAGTTCTTC. Residues: CASRTEAGGTYNEQFF.

This clone showed up many times. This rearrangement joins TRBV6-5 to TRBJ2-3; tentatively, D is TRBD2 (5 bases). Germline assignment: CDR1 MNHEY and CDR2 SVGAGI. The CDR3 loop spans 12 amino acids. V was cut by 8 bases and J by 2 bases, with 8 bases left in between. CDR3 protein: CASRGSTDTQYF. The CDR3 DNA follows: TGTGCCAGCCGAGGGTCCACAGATACGCAGTATTTT.

This clone came up many times. The genes are TRBV4-1 and TRBJ1-1; TRBD1 agrees at 7 bases. The V segment lost 3 bases and the J segment 4 bases; nucleotides outside the gene matches: 5. The CDR3 runs 14 residues. The germline V gene has CDR1 MGHRA and CDR2 YSYEKL. This CDR3 reads CASSQESGGTEAFF. CDR3 nucleotides: TGCGCCAGCAGCCAGGAATCAGGGGGCACTGAAGCTTTCTTT.